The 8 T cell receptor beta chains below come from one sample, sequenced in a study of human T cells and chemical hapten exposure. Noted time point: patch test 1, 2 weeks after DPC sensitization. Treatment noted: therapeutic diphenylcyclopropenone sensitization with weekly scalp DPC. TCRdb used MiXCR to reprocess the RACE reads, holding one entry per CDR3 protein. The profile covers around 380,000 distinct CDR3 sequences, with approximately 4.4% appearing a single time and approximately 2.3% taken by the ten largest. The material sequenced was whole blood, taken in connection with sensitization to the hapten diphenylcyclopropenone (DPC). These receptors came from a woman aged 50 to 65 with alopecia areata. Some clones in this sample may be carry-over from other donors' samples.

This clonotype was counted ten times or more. The DNA of the CDR3 is TGTGCCAGCAGTTACGGGAGGCGCACAGATACGCAGTATTTT. Amino acids: CASSYGRRTDTQYF. This chain links TRBV27 with TRBJ2-3, with 7 bases lining up with TRBD2. Germline CDR1 and CDR2: MNHEY and SMNVEV (reference sequence). This CDR3 is 14 amino acids long. Trimming cost V 4 bases and J 1 base; bases outside gene matches: 2.

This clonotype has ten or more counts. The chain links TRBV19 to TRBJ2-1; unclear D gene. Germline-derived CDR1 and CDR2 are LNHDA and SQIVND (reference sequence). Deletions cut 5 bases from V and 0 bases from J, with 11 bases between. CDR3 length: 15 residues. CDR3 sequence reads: CASSSAVSSYNEQFF. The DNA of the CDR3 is TGTGCCAGTAGTTCCGCAGTAAGCTCCTACAATGAGCAGTTCTTC.

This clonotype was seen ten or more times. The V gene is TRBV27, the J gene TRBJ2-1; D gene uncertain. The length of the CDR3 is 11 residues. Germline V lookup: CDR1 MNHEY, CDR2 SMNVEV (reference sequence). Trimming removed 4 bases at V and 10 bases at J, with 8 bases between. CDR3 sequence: CASSYRWEQFF. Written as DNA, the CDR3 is TGTGCCAGCAGTTATCGTTGGGAGCAGTTCTTC.

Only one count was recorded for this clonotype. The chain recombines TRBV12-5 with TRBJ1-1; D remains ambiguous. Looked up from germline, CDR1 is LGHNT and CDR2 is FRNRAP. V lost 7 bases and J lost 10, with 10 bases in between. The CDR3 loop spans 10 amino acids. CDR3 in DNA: TGTGCTAGTGCCCAGGACGTAGCTTTCTTT. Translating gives CASAQDVAFF.

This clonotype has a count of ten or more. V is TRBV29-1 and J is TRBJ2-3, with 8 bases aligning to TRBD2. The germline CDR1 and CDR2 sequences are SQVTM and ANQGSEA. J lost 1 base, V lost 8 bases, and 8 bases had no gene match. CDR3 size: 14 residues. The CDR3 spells CSTKREGRTDTQYF. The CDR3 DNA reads TGCAGCACAAAACGGGAGGGACGCACAGATACGCAGTATTTT.

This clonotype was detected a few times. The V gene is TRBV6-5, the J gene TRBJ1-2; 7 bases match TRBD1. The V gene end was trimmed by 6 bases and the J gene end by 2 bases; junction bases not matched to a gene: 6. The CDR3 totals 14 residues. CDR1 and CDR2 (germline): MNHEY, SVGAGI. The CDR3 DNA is TGTGCCAGCAGCTGGACAGGTCTGAACTATGGCTACACCTTC. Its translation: CASSWTGLNYGYTF.

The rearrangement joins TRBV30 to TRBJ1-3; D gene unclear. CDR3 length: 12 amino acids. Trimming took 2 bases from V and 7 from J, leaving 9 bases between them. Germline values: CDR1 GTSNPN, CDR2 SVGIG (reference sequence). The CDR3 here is CAWSTDGNTIYF. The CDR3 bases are TGTGCCTGGAGTACGGATGGGAACACCATATATTTT.

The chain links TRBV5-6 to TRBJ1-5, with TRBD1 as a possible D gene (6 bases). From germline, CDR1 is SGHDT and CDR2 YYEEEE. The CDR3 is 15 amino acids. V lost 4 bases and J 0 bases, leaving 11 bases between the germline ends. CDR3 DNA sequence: TGTGCCAGCAGCACCCAGGGGCCTAGCAATCAGCCCCAGCATTTT. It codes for CASSTQGPSNQPQHF.